The 6 T cell receptor beta chains below all came from one sample that was sequenced in a study of control samples from healthy donors and cancer patients. The method was immunoSEQ multiplex PCR; TCRdb's version includes in-frame clones alone and lacks a portion of them. This repertoire shows approximately 110,000 clones, less than 95% found once; its top ten account for 4% to 4.5%. Material for sequencing was blood. These receptors were collected from a human donor in good health. The donor label of this sample is uncertain.

The chain employs TRBV6-4 and TRBJ2-1, with 16 bases aligning to TRBD2. CDR3 length: 16 residues. The germline CDR1 and CDR2 sequences are MRHNA and SNTAGT. V lost 6 bases, J lost 6 bases, and 5 bases stayed unmatched. The CDR3 reads CASSPGTSGGANEQFF. The DNA for the CDR3 is TGTGCCAGCAGCCCCGGGACTAGCGGGGGGGCCAATGAGCAGTTCTTC.

The genes are TRBV12-3 or TRBV12-4 and TRBJ1-2; D is perhaps TRBD1 (5 bases). CDR3 length: 13 residues. V shed 5 bases and J shed 4 bases, with 11 bases lying between them. As DNA, the CDR3 is TGTGCCAGCAGTGTTCAGGGATCCTATGGCTACACCTTC. It is translated as CASSVQGSYGYTF.

The J gene is TRBJ1-1, the V gene TRBV19; D unclear. The CDR3 has 15 amino acids. Per germline, CDR1 LNHDA and CDR2 SQIVND (reference sequence). Trimming cost V 5 bases and J 1 base, with 14 bases left between them. The CDR3 sequence is CASSVLISQNTEAFF. CDR3 DNA sequence: TGTGCCAGTAGTGTTTTAATCTCACAGAACACTGAAGCTTTCTTT.

The CDR3 loop reads CASSQDTGVSTEAFF. The CDR3, as DNA: TGCGCCAGCAGCCAAGATACGGGGGTCAGCACTGAAGCTTTCTTT. This rearrangement joins TRBV4-1 to TRBJ1-1, with a possible D match to TRBD1 (5 bases). The CDR3 runs to 15 residues. Trimming shortened V by 0 bases and J by 4 bases, and 12 bases separated the two germline ends. Germline CDR1 is MGHRA and CDR2 is YSYEKL.

The rearrangement joins TRBV3-1 (or the pseudogene TRBV3-2) to TRBJ1-6, with D perhaps matching TRBD1 (6 bases). Per germline, CDR1 LGHDT and CDR2 YNNKEL (reference sequence). There are 15 residues in the CDR3. V lost 6 bases, J lost 9 bases, and 18 bases lay in between. The CDR3, as DNA: TGTGCCAGCAGATTCGAAGCAGGGGTGGGTTCACCCCTCCACTTT. Its translation: CASRFEAGVGSPLHF.

This clone was seen only once. The genes are TRBV5-1 and TRBJ1-1, with unresolved D. Germline lookup yields CDR1 SGHRS and CDR2 YFSETQ. This CDR3 spans 14 amino acids. Between the trimmed V and J ends, which lost 3 bases and 6 bases, there was a span of 15 bases. This chain's CDR3 is CASSSGSRIAEAFF. In DNA, the CDR3 is TGCGCCAGCAGCTCCGGCTCCCGAATAGCTGAAGCTTTCTTT.